A single T cell receptor beta chain is shown here with its context. Its antigen is still unknown. Here immunoSEQ multiplex PCR was the method, and the copy in TCRdb shows in-frame clones only, minus some. The table records 190,000 or so clones, approximately 94% of them present only once. Germline CDR1 reads LNHDA; CDR2 reads SQIVND (reference sequence). The CDR3 runs 15 residues. Trimming shortened V by 2 bases and J by 2 bases, and 12 bases separated the two germline ends. These data originate in a study of T cell responses to AZD1222 COVID-19 vaccine. Study results and limitations: Donor demographics were predominantly white British with a female majority; clonal diversity may be underestimated. Following two doses of AZD1222, Spike-specific TCR breadth and depth rose.

The TCR was taken from an adult who received the AZD1222 COVID-19 vaccine. The sequenced sample was peripheral blood, obtained 28 days after the second AZD1222 dose. The V call is TRBV19, the J call TRBJ1-2; maybe TRBD1 (5 bases). CDR3 sequence reads: CASSIRDRTNYGYTF. CDR3 nucleotides: TGTGCCAGTAGTATACGGGACCGAACAAACTATGGCTACACCTTC.